This T cell receptor beta chain derives from a study of T-cell memory formation after mild COVID-19. Study-level information: Each donor largely had its own TCR clusters.

Germline-derived CDR1 and CDR2 are MNHEY and SMNVEV (reference sequence). The CDR3 covers 15 residues. Trimming removed 5 bases at V and 5 bases at J, with 16 bases between. In this sample, this clonotype turned up a few times. Its antigen is currently unknown. Study findings and constraints: Clones that shrank (day 15 to 85) were balanced CD4/CD8, whereas later expanders leaned CD4+. Cross-reactive memory seemingly joined, as some responding clones were found in pre-infection memory.

TCR alpha and TCR beta cDNA libraries carrying sample barcodes and UMIs came from 5'RACE with constant-segment primers. MiXCR was run by TCRdb on the 5' RACE reads, yielding one entry per CDR3 protein. Seen here are nearly 350,000 distinct CDR3 sequences, roughly 13% observed once, and the top ten hold roughly 23%. Sample: PBMCs or a T cell subset sorted from them (not recorded which). The chain recombines TRBV27 with TRBJ1-5, with D maybe TRBD1 (6 bases). The sequence derives from a man aged 18 to 29 who had mild COVID-19 (a few samples of this study predate the infection). Cell type and time point are not known. CDR3 coding DNA: TGTGCCAGCAGTCCGAATTCCCCAGGGGATCAGCCCCAGCATTTT. Encoded protein: CASSPNSPGDQPQHF.